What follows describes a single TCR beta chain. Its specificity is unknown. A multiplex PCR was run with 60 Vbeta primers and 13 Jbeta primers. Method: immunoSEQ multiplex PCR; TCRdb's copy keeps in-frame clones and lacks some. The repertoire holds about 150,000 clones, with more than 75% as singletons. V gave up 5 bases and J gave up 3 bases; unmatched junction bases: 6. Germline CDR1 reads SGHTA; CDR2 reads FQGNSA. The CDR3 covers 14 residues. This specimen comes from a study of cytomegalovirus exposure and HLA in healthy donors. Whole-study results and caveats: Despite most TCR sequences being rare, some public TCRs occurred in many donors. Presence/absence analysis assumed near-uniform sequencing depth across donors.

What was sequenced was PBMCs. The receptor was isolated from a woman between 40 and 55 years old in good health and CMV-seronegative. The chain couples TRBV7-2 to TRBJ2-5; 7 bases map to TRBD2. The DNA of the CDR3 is TGTGCCAGCAGCCTAAGGGGAGGGAAAGAGACCCAGTACTTC. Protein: CASSLRGGKETQYF.